These 13 T cell receptor beta chains came from one sample sequenced in a study of T cell responses to AZD1222 COVID-19 vaccine. Libraries were prepared by immunoSEQ multiplex PCR; TCRdb keeps only in-frame clonotypes and omits some of them. This sample has 70,000 to 90,000 clones, with roughly 88% found just once. This material consisted of peripheral blood, taken 28 days after the second AZD1222 dose. The receptors shown here come from an adult who received the AZD1222 COVID-19 vaccine.

The rearrangement links TRBV29-1 to TRBJ2-5; 8 nucleotides agree with TRBD1. The V segment lost 5 bases and the J segment 5 bases; nucleotides outside the gene matches: 4. CDR1 and CDR2 (germline): SQVTM, ANQGSEA. CDR3 size: 12 residues. Written as DNA, the CDR3 is TGCAGCGTTAGGACAGGGCCGGAGACCCAGTACTTC. Amino acids: CSVRTGPETQYF.

V usage is TRBV20-1 and J usage is TRBJ1-1, with TRBD1 as a possible D gene (6 bases). The V and J ends lost 4 bases and 1 base respectively, with 16 bases between them. Germline CDR1 reads DFQATT; CDR2 reads SNEGSKA (reference sequence). The CDR3 has 15 amino acids. As DNA, the CDR3 is TGCAGTGCTAATGACAGGAGGCAGGGGAACACTGAAGCTTTCTTT. Amino acid sequence: CSANDRRQGNTEAFF.

In this sample, this clone turned up a few times. The chain combines TRBV30 with TRBJ1-2; D is perhaps TRBD1 (6 bases). This CDR3 has 16 amino acids. V was shortened by 1 base and J by 1 base, with 16 bases between the two germline ends. Looked up from germline, CDR1 is GTSNPN and CDR2 is SVGIG (reference sequence). CDR3 sequence (DNA): TGTGCCTGGAGTGCCGGGACAAGACTTAATAACTATGGCTACACCTTC. Translating it yields CAWSAGTRLNNYGYTF. Complete variable domain (other parts from reference TRBV30 and TRBJ1-2): SQTIHQWPATLVQPVGSPLSLECTVEGTSNPNLYWYRQAAGRGLQLLFYSVGIGQISSEVPQNLSASRPQDRQFILSSKKLLLSDSGFYLCAWSAGTRLNNYGYTFGSGTRLTVV.

As regards this clone: The germline gene is not matched at one end of the junction; a read error may be the cause. J is TRBJ1-4 and V is TRBV7-6; TRBD1 matches at 8 bases. Germline CDR1 is SGHVS and CDR2 is FNYEAQ. CDR3 length: 17 residues. Here the CDR3 reads CASSSQTGEVFNEKLFF. The CDR3 DNA follows: TGTGCCAGCAGCTCCCAGACAGGGGAAGTTTTCAATGAAAAACTATTTTTT.

The chain recombines TRBV13 with TRBJ2-7; 9 nucleotides match TRBD1. V shed 3 bases, J shed 9 bases, and the junction held 15 bases outside the gene matches. The CDR3 spans 16 residues. Germline V CDR1 and CDR2: PRHDT, FYEKMQ (reference sequence). CDR3 sequence reads: CASSFSPGTGILAQYF. The CDR3 region has the DNA TGTGCCAGCAGCTTTTCCCCCGGGACAGGGATTTTGGCGCAGTACTTC.

The gene calls are TRBV5-1 and TRBJ2-1; 11 bases match TRBD2. The CDR3 is made up of 15 amino acids. Germline values: CDR1 SGHRS, CDR2 YFSETQ. V trimming: 3 bases; J trimming: 9 bases; junction bases outside the gene matches: 8. CDR3 amino acids: CASSSLAGGPGEQFF. In DNA form, the CDR3 reads TGCGCCAGCAGCTCTTTAGCGGGGGGGCCTGGTGAGCAGTTCTTC. Drawing the rest from reference TRBV5-1 and TRBJ2-1, the complete variable domain is KAGVTQTPRYLIKTRGQQVTLSCSPISGHRSVSWYQQTPGQGLQFLFEYFSETQRNKGNFPGRFSGRQFSNSRSEMNVSTLELGDSALYLCASSSLAGGPGEQFFGPGTRLTVL.

This chain uses TRBV4-2 with TRBJ1-5, with D perhaps TRBD1 (5 bases). V shed 4 bases and J shed 7 bases, with 11 bases lying between them. The V gene's germline CDR1 is LGHNA and CDR2 YNFKEQ. The CDR3 covers 13 residues. This chain's CDR3 is CASSLRVGQPQHF. As DNA, the CDR3 is TGTGCCAGCAGCCTCAGGGTCGGCCAGCCCCAGCATTTT.

The chain recombines TRBV9 with TRBJ1-2; possibly TRBD1 for D (5 bases). This CDR3 has 12 residues. V dropped 5 bases and J dropped 3 bases, with 8 bases sitting between them. CDR1 and CDR2 from the germline V gene are SGDLS and YYNGEE. CDR3 loop: CASRGVDYGYTF. The CDR3 DNA is TGTGCCAGCAGGGGGGTAGACTATGGCTACACCTTC. Combining the CDR3 with reference TRBV9 and TRBJ1-2 gives the whole variable domain DSGVTQTPKHLITATGQRVTLRCSPRSGDLSVYWYQQSLDQGLQFLIQYYNGEERAKGNILERFSAQQFPDLHSELNLSSLELGDSALYFCASRGVDYGYTFGSGTRLTVV.

The rearrangement joins TRBV27 to TRBJ2-1, with 9 bases lining up with TRBD2. V lost 3 bases to trimming and J lost 0 bases; unmatched junction nucleotides: 15. The CDR3 has 20 amino acids. Germline loops: CDR1 MNHEY, CDR2 SMNVEV (reference sequence). The CDR3 DNA reads as TGTGCCAGCAGTTTCCGGGGGACTAGCCTTTTTTCTGTCTCCTACAATGAGCAGTTCTTC. Residues: CASSFRGTSLFSVSYNEQFF.

CDR3: CASSLATGSNEQFF. CDR3 sequence (DNA): TGTGCCAGCAGTTTGGCAACAGGGTCAAATGAGCAGTTCTTC. The J gene is TRBJ2-1, the V gene TRBV27; tentative D call: TRBD1 (6 bases). V gave up 3 bases and J gave up 7 bases, with 13 bases separating them. Germline loops: CDR1 MNHEY, CDR2 SMNVEV (reference sequence). The CDR3 has 14 residues.

The J gene is TRBJ1-2, the V gene TRBV6-5, with no clear D. The V and J ends lost 5 bases and 3 bases respectively, with 10 bases between them. The CDR3 is made up of 13 amino acids. Per germline, CDR1 MNHEY and CDR2 SVGAGI. The CDR3, as DNA: TGTGCCAGCAGTACTCAGACCTACTATGGCTACACCTTC. It codes for CASSTQTYYGYTF.

V usage is TRBV28 and J usage is TRBJ1-2, with 7 bases matching TRBD1. With V trimmed by 6 bases and J by 4 bases, 2 bases remained unmatched. Germline V gene lookup returns CDR1 MDHEN and CDR2 SYDVKM. The CDR3 has 12 amino acids. In DNA form, the CDR3 reads TGTGCCAGCAGCTGGGACAGCTATGGCTACACCTTC. Protein: CASSWDSYGYTF.

The chain carries TRBV4-3 and TRBJ2-1, with D possibly being TRBD2 (5 bases). V was shortened by 0 bases and J by 9 bases, with 12 bases between the two germline ends. This CDR3 has 14 residues. Germline CDR1 LGHNA, CDR2 YSLEER. CDR3 nucleotide sequence: TGCGCCAGCAGCCAAGATGTGAGGGCGGCTGAGCAGTTCTTC. Translating gives CASSQDVRAAEQFF.